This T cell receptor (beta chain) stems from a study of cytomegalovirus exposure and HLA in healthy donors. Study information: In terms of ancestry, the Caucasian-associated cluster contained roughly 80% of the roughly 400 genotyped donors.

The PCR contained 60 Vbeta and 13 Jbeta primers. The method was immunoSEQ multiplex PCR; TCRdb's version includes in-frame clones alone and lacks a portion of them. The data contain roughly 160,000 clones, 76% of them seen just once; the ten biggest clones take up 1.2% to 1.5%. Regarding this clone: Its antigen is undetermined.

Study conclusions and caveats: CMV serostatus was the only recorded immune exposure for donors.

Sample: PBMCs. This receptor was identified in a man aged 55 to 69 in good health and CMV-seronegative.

CDR3 amino acids: CASSITENYGYTF. The CDR3 region has the DNA TGTGCCAGCAGTATTACAGAGAACTATGGCTACACCTTC. This chain links TRBV28 with TRBJ1-2; D uncertain. Looked up from germline, CDR1 is MDHEN and CDR2 is SYDVKM. The CDR3 length is 13 residues. V gave up 5 bases and J gave up 2 bases, with 9 bases separating them.